A single sample is the source of the 31 T cell receptor beta chains below, sequenced in a study of blood T cells in healthy people across ages. Together with a sample-barcoded 5' primer, a J-beta primer mix was included in a second PCR lasting about 6 to 11 cycles. Each CDR3 protein is one row after TCRdb ran MiXCR on the 5' RACE reads. Altogether around 650,000 distinct CDR3 sequences are present, around 32% being singletons, with the ten largest covering 15%. The sample comprised blood. These receptors all come from a woman at least 80 years old in good health.

The chain links TRBV28 to TRBJ1-2; TRBD1 aligns across 7 bases. The germline V gene has CDR1 MDHEN and CDR2 SYDVKM. The CDR3 runs to 12 residues. V was pared by 8 bases and J by 10 bases, with 10 bases of the junction left unmatched. The CDR3 coding sequence is TGTGCCAGCTTAAGGGACAGCGATGACTACACCTTC. It yields the protein CASLRDSDDYTF.

This clonotype was counted at least ten times. The J gene is TRBJ2-4, the V gene TRBV3-1, with 9 nucleotides matching TRBD1. With V trimmed by 7 bases and J by 4 bases, 2 bases remained unmatched. Germline values: CDR1 LGHDT, CDR2 YNNKEL (reference sequence). The CDR3 spans 13 residues. CDR3 residues: CASNDRGKNIQYF. CDR3 nucleotide sequence: TGTGCCAGCAACGACAGGGGGAAAAACATTCAGTACTTC. Variable domain in full (rest from reference TRBV3-1 and TRBJ2-4): DTAVSQTPKYLVTQMGNDKSIKCEQNLGHDTMYWYKQDSKKFLKIMFSYNNKELIINETVPNRFSPKSPDKAHLNLHINSLELGDSAVYFCASNDRGKNIQYFGAGTRLSVL.

This clonotype occurred many times. This rearrangement joins TRBV20-1 to TRBJ2-3; 7 bases map to TRBD1. CDR1 DFQATT and CDR2 SNEGSKA come from the germline V gene (reference sequence). The CDR3 consists of 16 residues. With V trimmed by 0 bases and J by 1 base, 7 bases remained unmatched. DNA for the CDR3: TGCAGTGCTAGAGATTTAGACAGGGTGGGCACAGATACGCAGTATTTT. This codes for CSARDLDRVGTDTQYF.

This rearrangement joins TRBV12-3 or TRBV12-4 to TRBJ1-2; TRBD1 is a possible D gene (6 bases). The V end lost 6 bases, the J end lost 3 bases, and 17 bases lay between the germline ends. The CDR3 is 15 amino acids. This CDR3 reads CASRTSLGADYGYTF. Written as DNA, the CDR3 is TGTGCCAGCAGAACCTCATTGGGGGCGGACTATGGCTACACCTTC.

This clonotype was counted many times. This rearrangement joins TRBV5-1 to TRBJ1-2; D not resolved. The germline gives CDR1 SGHRS, CDR2 YFSETQ. This CDR3 comprises 13 residues. Trimming cost V 3 bases and J 4 bases, with 10 bases left between them. CDR3 loop: CASSSSTVYGYTF. CDR3 DNA: TGCGCCAGCAGCTCATCGACGGTCTATGGCTACACCTTC.

Remarks on this clonotype: A much larger clone differs from this one at a single base, so this may be a read error. This chain links TRBV7-2 with TRBJ2-5; the match to TRBD1 covers 8 bases. The germline CDR1 and CDR2 sequences are SGHTA and FQGNSA. The CDR3 contains 13 residues. Trimming removed 0 bases from V and 11 bases from J; junction bases left unmatched: 5. The CDR3 spells CASSLAGDRQQYF. The CDR3 DNA reads TGTGCCAGCAGCTTAGCCGGGGACAGGCAGCAGTACTTC. Full variable domain (outside the CDR3, taken from reference TRBV7-2 and TRBJ2-5): GAGVSQSPSNKVTEKGKDVELRCDPISGHTALYWYRQSLGQGLEFLIYFQGNSAPDKSGLPSDRFSAERTGGSVSTLTIQRTQQEDSAVYLCASSLAGDRQQYFGPGTRLLVL.

This chain uses TRBV10-3 with TRBJ2-2; D is possibly TRBD2 (7 bases). Germline CDR1 is ENHRY and CDR2 is SYGVKD. V was pared by 7 bases and J by 3 bases, with 15 bases between. This CDR3 region has 15 residues. Here the CDR3 reads CAITDRLADTGELFF. In nucleotides, the CDR3 is TGTGCCATCACCGACAGGCTAGCGGACACCGGGGAGCTGTTTTTT.

This clonotype was seen a handful of times. A much larger clone differs from this one at a single base, so this may be a read error. V gene TRBV12-3 or TRBV12-4 combines with J gene TRBJ2-7; a possible D gene is TRBD2 (6 bases). V shed 1 base and J shed 7 bases, with 17 bases lying between them. The CDR3 consists of 15 residues. The CDR3 DNA reads as TGTGCCAGCAGTTTAGGGGCGGGACGCTACAATGAGCAGTACTTC. Translation gives CASSLGAGRYNEQYF.

Turning to this clonotype: This sequence may be a read error, since a much larger clone differs from it by one base. CDR3 coding DNA: TGTGCCAGCAGCTTAGGTGTGGGTGACTACACCTTC. The encoded protein is CASSLGVGDYTF. The genes are TRBV7-8 and TRBJ1-2; D gene uncertain. The germline V gene has CDR1 SGHVS and CDR2 FQNEAQ. V was cut by 1 base and J by 10 bases, with 10 bases left in between. There are 12 residues in the CDR3.

This clonotype was observed at least ten times. The CDR3 DNA sequence: TGTGCCAGCAGCCCGGGGACGTTGACCTACGAGCAGTACTTC. It is translated as CASSPGTLTYEQYF. This sequence joins TRBV7-2 and TRBJ2-7; either TRBD1 or TRBD2 may supply D (5 bases each). Germline V gives CDR1 SGHTA, CDR2 FQGNSA. The CDR3 contains 14 residues. Trimming removed 5 bases from V and 2 bases from J, with 13 bases in between.

This clonotype has more than one count but fewer than ten. This sequence may be a read error, since a much larger clone differs from it by one base. The gene calls are TRBV5-1 and TRBJ2-1, with 7 positions matching TRBD1. The J call may be incorrect, as the DNA end agrees better with TRBJ2-7. The V gene's germline CDR1 is SGHRS and CDR2 YFSETQ. CDR3 length equals 15 residues. The CDR3 sequence: CASSRRDSSYNEQYF. For the CDR3, the DNA is TGCGCCAGCAGTCGCCGGGACAGCTCCTACAATGAGCAGTACTTC.

A word on this clonotype: One base away lies a much larger clone, so this may be a sequencing read error. V usage is TRBV5-1 and J usage is TRBJ2-1, with 10 bases identical to TRBD1. Per the germline V gene, CDR1 is SGHRS and CDR2 is YFSETQ. The CDR3 sequence is 13 residues long. The CDR3 sequence: CVSGTGAVNEQFF. The CDR3 DNA sequence: TGCGTCAGCGGGACAGGGGCGGTTAATGAGCAGTTCTTC.

This clonotype was detected a few times. The V call is TRBV18, the J call TRBJ1-5, with 7 bases aligning to TRBD1. Trimming at V came to 3 bases and at J to 0 bases, leaving 5 bases not matched to a gene. The CDR3 runs to 16 residues. Germline V gene data show CDR1 as KGHSH and CDR2 as LQKENI. The CDR3 protein is CASSPAGQNSNQPQHF. In DNA, the CDR3 is TGTGCCAGCTCACCTGCGGGACAGAATAGCAATCAGCCCCAGCATTTT.

This sequence joins TRBV6-1 and TRBJ1-5, with no clear D. This CDR3 is built from 12 residues. In germline, CDR1 is MNHNS, CDR2 SASEGT. V was pared by 7 bases and J by 1 base, with 5 bases between. CDR3 loop: CASKESNQPQHF. Here the CDR3 DNA reads TGTGCCAGCAAGGAGAGCAATCAGCCCCAGCATTTT.

Turning to this clonotype: The junction departs from germline at one end; a sequencing error may be responsible. The genes are TRBV7-2 and TRBJ2-7; weak D call: TRBD1 (6 bases). Germline CDR1 SGHTA, CDR2 FQGNSA. The CDR3 is 15 residues long. In nucleotides, the CDR3 is TGTGCCAGCAGCTTAGATCCAGGGGTCTCCTACGGGCAGTACTTC. Protein sequence: CASSLDPGVSYGQYF. The full variable domain, rest sourced from reference TRBV7-2 and TRBJ2-7, is GAGVSQSPSNKVTEKGKDVELRCDPISGHTALYWYRQSLGQGLEFLIYFQGNSAPDKSGLPSDRFSAERTGGSVSTLTIQRTQQEDSAVYLCASSLDPGVSYGQYFGPGTRLTVT.

The gene calls are TRBV30 and TRBJ1-2; tentatively, D is TRBD1 (6 bases). Trimming removed 8 bases from V and 7 bases from J, with 14 bases in between. Germline V lookup: CDR1 GTSNPN, CDR2 SVGIG (reference sequence). This CDR3 region has 11 residues. The CDR3 DNA follows: TGTGCCAGAGGGGGGGTAGCTGGCTACACCTTC. It translates to CARGGVAGYTF.

This clonotype was seen more than once but under ten times. The chain carries TRBV30 and TRBJ1-5, with D perhaps matching TRBD1 (5 bases). The V end was cut by 0 bases, the J end by 6 bases, with 12 bases between. CDR3 size: 14 residues. CDR1 is GTSNPN, CDR2 SVGIG, per germline (reference sequence). The CDR3 DNA reads TGTGCCTGGAGTGTACTGGGGGTTCGTCAGCCCCAGCATTTT. Amino acid sequence: CAWSVLGVRQPQHF.

This clonotype appeared many times. The chain links TRBV7-2 to TRBJ2-3; 12 nucleotides agree with TRBD2. CDR1 and CDR2 from the germline V gene are SGHTA and FQGNSA. This CDR3 comprises 17 residues. V trimming: 1 base; J trimming: 6 bases; junction bases outside the gene matches: 8. Here the CDR3 DNA reads TGTGCCAGCAGCTTAGGGACCCTAGCGGGGGGGTTCGATACGCAGTATTTT. Translating gives CASSLGTLAGGFDTQYF.

The chain links TRBV10-2 to TRBJ2-5, with D maybe TRBD1 (5 bases). CDR1 WSHSY and CDR2 SAAADI come from the germline V gene. With 6 bases removed from V and 10 bases from J, the gap between germline ends came to 12 bases. The CDR3 is 11 amino acids. The CDR3 bases are TGCGCCAGCAGGGACAACGCAATCCAGTACTTC. It yields the protein CASRDNAIQYF.

This clonotype was seen only once. A much larger clone lies a single base off, so this may be a read error. V and J are TRBV5-1 and TRBJ2-3, with D maybe TRBD2 (5 bases). Germline values: CDR1 SGHRS, CDR2 YFSETQ. The CDR3 extends over 14 amino acids. This chain's CDR3 is CAGSIRAGVDTQYF. In DNA form, the CDR3 reads TGCGCCGGCAGCATACGGGCCGGGGTCGATACGCAGTATTTT.

The J gene is TRBJ2-1, the V gene TRBV20-1, with 7 positions matching TRBD2. Trimming removed 4 bases from V and 8 bases from J; junction bases left unmatched: 5. CDR3 size: 12 residues. Germline values: CDR1 DFQATT, CDR2 SNEGSKA (reference sequence). Here the CDR3 reads CSATRTSYEQFF. In DNA form, the CDR3 reads TGCAGTGCTACCCGGACTAGTTATGAGCAGTTCTTC.

A note on this clonotype: A much larger clone differs from this one at a single base, so this may be a read error. The chain combines TRBV12-3 or TRBV12-4 with TRBJ2-5, with D uncertain. The J call may be faulty, since TRBJ2-7 better matches the DNA end. The CDR3 loop spans 12 amino acids. The CDR3 DNA reads as TGTGCCAGCAGTACAGTGGGCTACGAGCAGTACTTC. The encoded protein is CASSTVGYEQYF.

In the case of this clonotype: This may arise from a read error, as a much more abundant clone is one base away. The chain employs TRBV10-3 and TRBJ2-3; D perhaps matches TRBD2 (6 bases). V lost 6 bases to trimming and J lost 3 bases, with 13 bases between them. This CDR3 contains 14 residues. CDR1 ENHRY and CDR2 SYGVKD come from the germline V gene. The CDR3 nucleotides are TGTGCCATCAGGGGGCCGGGAGAGACAGATACGCAGTATTTT. Protein: CAIRGPGETDTQYF.

Points on this clonotype: A clone one base away is much larger, so this may be a read error. The chain is built from TRBV11-2 and TRBJ2-7; TRBD1 or TRBD2 may be the D gene (5 bases each). The CDR3 length is 16 residues. Germline V gene data show CDR1 as SGHAT and CDR2 as FQNNGV. Written as DNA, the CDR3 is TGTGCCAACAGCTTCTCCGGGACCACAAACAGGAAGGAGCAGTACTTC. This gives the protein CANSFSGTTNRKEQYF.

This clonotype turned up a few times. In DNA, the CDR3 is TGTGCCAGCAGCCGGGGAGCAGGGGGGGGTGCTAACTATGGCTACACCTTC. It specifies CASSRGAGGGANYGYTF. The chain is built from TRBV5-5 and TRBJ1-2; 7 bases line up with TRBD1. Germline loops: CDR1 SGHKS, CDR2 YYEKEE (reference sequence). This CDR3 region has 17 residues. The J segment lost 0 bases and the V segment lost 4 bases, leaving 12 bases of the junction unmatched.

This clonotype has at least ten counts. The CDR3 loop is CAISESTPGQGKETQYF. CDR3 bases: TGTGCCATCAGTGAGTCAACCCCGGGACAGGGGAAAGAGACCCAGTACTTC. This chain connects TRBV10-3 to TRBJ2-5; 10 positions match TRBD1. The CDR3 runs 17 residues. Germline V gene data show CDR1 as ENHRY and CDR2 as SYGVKD. J gave up 3 bases and V 0 bases, and 7 bases lay outside the gene matches.

To note about this clonotype: An end of the junction differs from the germline gene, which may be a read error. The V gene is TRBV2, the J gene TRBJ1-1, with 9 bases identical to TRBD1. This CDR3 is 18 amino acids long. CDR1 and CDR2 from the germline V gene are SNHLY and FYNNEI. CDR3 DNA: TGTGTCAGCAGGACGATCGACAGGGGGGAGCGTAGAGGCACTGAAGCTTTCTTT. This codes for CVSRTIDRGERRGTEAFF.

This clonotype came up many times. The DNA for the CDR3 is TGTGCCAGCAGCCCAGGACAGGGCGACTATGGCTACACCTTC. Translating gives CASSPGQGDYGYTF. The J gene is TRBJ1-2, the V gene TRBV7-9; TRBD1 matches at 8 bases. V trimming: 5 bases; J trimming: 3 bases; junction bases outside the gene matches: 5. CDR1 and CDR2 from the germline V gene are SEHNR and FQNEAQ (reference sequence). The CDR3 spans 14 residues.

Note on this clonotype: A read error may be the cause here, since a much bigger clone is one base away. The V and J genes are TRBV7-2 and TRBJ2-7, with a possible D match to TRBD2 (5 bases). The CDR3 contains 15 residues. Trimming took 2 bases from V and 7 from J, leaving 18 bases between them. Germline assignment: CDR1 SGHTA and CDR2 FQGNSA. CDR3 loop: CASSLSMQRRNEQYF. The CDR3 DNA reads as TGTGCCAGCAGCTTAAGTATGCAGAGGAGGAATGAGCAGTACTTC.

This clonotype has just a few counts. The chain carries TRBV20-1 and TRBJ1-5, with TRBD1 matching 10 bases. Germline CDR1 DFQATT, CDR2 SNEGSKA (reference sequence). The J segment lost 6 bases and the V segment lost 3 bases, leaving 14 bases of the junction unmatched. This CDR3 region has 17 residues. In nucleotides, the CDR3 is TGCAGTGCTAGTCGTGGACAGGGGGGATTAAGAAGTCAGCCCCAGCATTTT. Translation gives CSASRGQGGLRSQPQHF.

This clonotype was seen only a few times. The chain links TRBV5-1 to TRBJ1-2; no clear D. The V and J ends lost 4 bases and 4 bases respectively, with 20 bases between them. This CDR3 has 16 amino acids. Germline V gene sequence: CDR1 SGHRS, CDR2 YFSETQ. The CDR3 loop is CASSPSFRSLGYGYTF. In DNA form, the CDR3 reads TGCGCCAGCAGCCCCTCCTTCAGGAGTCTGGGCTATGGCTACACCTTC.